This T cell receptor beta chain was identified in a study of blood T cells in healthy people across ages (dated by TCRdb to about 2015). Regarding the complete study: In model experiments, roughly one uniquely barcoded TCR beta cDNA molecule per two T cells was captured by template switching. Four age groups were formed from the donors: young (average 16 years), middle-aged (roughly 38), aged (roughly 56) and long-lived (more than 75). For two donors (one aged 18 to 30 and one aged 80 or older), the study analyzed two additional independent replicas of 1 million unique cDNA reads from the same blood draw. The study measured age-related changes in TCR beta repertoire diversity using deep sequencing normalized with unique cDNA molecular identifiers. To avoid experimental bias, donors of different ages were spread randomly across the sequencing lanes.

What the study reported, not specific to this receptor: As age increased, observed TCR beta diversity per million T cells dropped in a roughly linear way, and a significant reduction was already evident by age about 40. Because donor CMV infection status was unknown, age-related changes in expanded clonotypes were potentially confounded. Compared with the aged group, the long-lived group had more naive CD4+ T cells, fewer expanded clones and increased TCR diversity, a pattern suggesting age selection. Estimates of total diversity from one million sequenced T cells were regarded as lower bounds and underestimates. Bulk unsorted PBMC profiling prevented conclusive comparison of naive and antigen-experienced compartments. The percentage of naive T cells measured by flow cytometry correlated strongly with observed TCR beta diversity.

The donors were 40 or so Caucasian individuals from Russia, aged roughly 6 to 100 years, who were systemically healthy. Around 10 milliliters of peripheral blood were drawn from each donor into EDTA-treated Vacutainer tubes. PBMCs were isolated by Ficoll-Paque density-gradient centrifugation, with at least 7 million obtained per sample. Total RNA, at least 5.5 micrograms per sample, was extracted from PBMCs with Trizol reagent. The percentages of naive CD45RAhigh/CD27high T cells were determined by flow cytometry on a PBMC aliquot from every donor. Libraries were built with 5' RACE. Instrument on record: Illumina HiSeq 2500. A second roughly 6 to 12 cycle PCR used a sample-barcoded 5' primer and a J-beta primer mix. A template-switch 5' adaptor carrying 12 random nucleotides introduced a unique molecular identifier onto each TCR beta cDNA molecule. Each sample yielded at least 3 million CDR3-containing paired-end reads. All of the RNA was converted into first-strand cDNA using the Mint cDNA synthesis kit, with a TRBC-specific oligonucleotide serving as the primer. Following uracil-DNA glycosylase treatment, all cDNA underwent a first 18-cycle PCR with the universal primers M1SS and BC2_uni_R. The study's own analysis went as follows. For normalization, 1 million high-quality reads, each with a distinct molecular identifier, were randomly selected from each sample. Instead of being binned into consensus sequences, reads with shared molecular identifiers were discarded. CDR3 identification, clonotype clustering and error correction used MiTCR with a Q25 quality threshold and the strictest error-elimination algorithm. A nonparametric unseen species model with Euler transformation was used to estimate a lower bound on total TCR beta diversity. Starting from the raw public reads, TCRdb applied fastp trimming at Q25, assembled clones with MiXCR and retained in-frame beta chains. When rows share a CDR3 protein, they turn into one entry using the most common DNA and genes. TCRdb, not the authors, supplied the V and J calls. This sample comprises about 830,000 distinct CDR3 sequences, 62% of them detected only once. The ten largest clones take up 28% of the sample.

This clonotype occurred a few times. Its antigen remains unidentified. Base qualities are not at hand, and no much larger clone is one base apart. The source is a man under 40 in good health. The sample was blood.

The CDR3 region has the sequence CASSFGGGGTDTQYF. The DNA is TGTGCCAGCAGCTTTGGAGGGGGGGGCACAGATACGCAGTATTTT. The chain uses TRBV7-9 and TRBJ2-3, with TRBD2 as a weak D call on 7 bases. Inclusive of the bounding cysteine and phenylalanine, the CDR3 is 15 residues long. This entry keeps only the CDR3 DNA: 45 bases, framed from base 1. Cut back by 3 bases and 1 base, the V and J ends lie 11 bases apart. Sequences SEHNR (CDR1) and FQNEAQ (CDR2) are obtained from the germline V gene (reference sequence).